The 31 T cell receptor beta chains reported below all come from one sample, sequenced in a study of blood T cells in healthy people across ages. Combining a sample-barcoded 5' primer with a J-beta primer mix, a second PCR ran for roughly 7 to 12 cycles. TCRdb processed the 5' RACE reads anew with MiXCR; each CDR3 protein has one entry. The sample includes approximately 780,000 distinct CDR3 sequences, roughly 24% of them seen just once. This sample was shared with a second study, whose subject was T cells of mothers and their children.

The sequencing sample was made of blood. All receptors derive from a boy aged 10-17 years in good health.

The chain recombines TRBV3-1 with TRBJ1-2, with D hard to call. V lost 1 base and J lost 6, with 9 bases in between. This CDR3 is built from 13 residues. Germline CDR1 LGHDT, CDR2 YNNKEL (reference sequence). The CDR3 nucleotides are TGTGCCAGCAGCCAAGGACCCCAAGATGGCTACACCTTC. This gives the protein CASSQGPQDGYTF.

The table lists this clonotype with many counts. The V gene is TRBV2, the J gene TRBJ2-5, with no clear D. V was clipped by 3 bases and J by 4 bases, with 9 bases between them. From germline, CDR1 is SNHLY and CDR2 FYNNEI. The length of the CDR3 is 13 residues. This CDR3 is CASSEERIETQYF. The CDR3 DNA reads TGTGCCAGCAGTGAGGAACGTATAGAGACCCAGTACTTC.

V gene TRBV18 combines with J gene TRBJ2-5; no definite D call. The CDR3 is 14 amino acids. V dropped 1 base and J dropped 1 base, with 7 bases sitting between them. CDR1 and CDR2 (germline): KGHSH, LQKENI. The CDR3 coding sequence is TGTGCCAGCTCACCACAAGAGTTCCAAGAGACCCAGTACTTC. Amino acids: CASSPQEFQETQYF. Full variable domain (remainder filled in from reference TRBV18 and TRBJ2-5): NAGVMQNPRHLVRRRGQEARLRCSPMKGHSHVYWYRQLPEEGLKFMVYLQKENIIDESGMPKERFSAEFPKEGPSILRIQQVVRGDSAAYFCASSPQEFQETQYFGPGTRLLVL.

This clonotype was detected a few times. The V gene is TRBV15, the J gene TRBJ2-6; no reliable D call. This CDR3 is 16 amino acids long. The V end lost 1 base, the J end lost 4 bases, and 11 bases lay between the germline ends. Germline V lookup: CDR1 LNHNV, CDR2 YYDKDF (reference sequence). The chain's CDR3 is CATSRVMQTGANVLTF. The CDR3 DNA sequence: TGTGCCACCAGCAGAGTGATGCAGACAGGGGCCAACGTCCTGACTTTC.

The gene calls are TRBV9 and TRBJ2-3; TRBD2 matches 10 bases. This CDR3 has 18 residues. Germline lookup yields CDR1 SGDLS and CDR2 YYNGEE. V lost 3 bases, J lost 2 bases, and 12 bases stayed unmatched. The chain's CDR3 is CASSAGFPGTSDTDTQYF. The CDR3 DNA reads as TGTGCCAGCAGCGCCGGATTCCCCGGGACTAGCGACACAGATACGCAGTATTTT.

This clonotype was seen more than once but under ten times. The chain has TRBV12-3 or TRBV12-4 and TRBJ2-4; D is uncertain. V lost 3 bases and J lost 2, with 5 bases in between. The CDR3 contains 13 residues. CDR3 protein: CASSFQTKNIQYF. The CDR3 DNA sequence: TGTGCCAGCAGTTTCCAGACCAAAAACATTCAGTACTTC.

In this sample, this clonotype turned up a few times. The junction departs from the called germline gene at one end, perhaps through a read error. The V gene is TRBV11-2, the J gene TRBJ2-2; TRBD2 aligns across 8 bases. CDR3 length: 15 amino acids. Per germline, CDR1 SGHAT and CDR2 FQNNGV. CDR3 DNA: TGTGCCAGCAGCTTCGGCGGGGGGAACACCAGGGAGCTGTTTTTT. Its translation is CASSFGGGNTRELFF.

The chain links TRBV7-9 to TRBJ2-5, with 7 bases fitting TRBD2. The DNA end is a closer match to TRBJ2-1, so the J assignment may be wrong. This CDR3 is built from 16 residues. The germline V gene has CDR1 SEHNR and CDR2 FQNEAQ (reference sequence). The CDR3 DNA sequence: TGTGCCAGCAGCTTAGGTGCGGGGGTGAGTGCGAATGAGCAGTTCTTC. Translated, it gives CASSLGAGVSANEQFF.

The gene calls are TRBV6-2 or TRBV6-3 and TRBJ2-6, with 9 positions matching TRBD1. Germline V lookup: CDR1 MNHEY, CDR2 SVGEGT. CDR3 length: 19 amino acids. The trim removed 5 bases at V and 2 bases at J, leaving 13 bases unmatched. The CDR3 loop is CASSQTSGQGKTGANVLTF. Written as DNA, the CDR3 is TGTGCCAGCAGTCAAACATCGGGACAGGGCAAGACTGGGGCCAACGTCCTGACTTTC.

The CDR3 sequence: CSAAGQGDQPQHF. CDR3 coding DNA: TGCAGCGCGGCCGGACAGGGCGATCAGCCCCAGCATTTT. This chain uses TRBV29-1 with TRBJ1-5, with 8 bases aligning to TRBD1. Trimming cost V 7 bases and J 5 bases; bases outside gene matches: 7. Germline loops: CDR1 SQVTM, CDR2 ANQGSEA. The CDR3 consists of 13 residues.

This clonotype was counted at least ten times. The V gene is TRBV5-1, the J gene TRBJ2-7; 7 nucleotides match TRBD2. CDR1 is SGHRS, CDR2 YFSETQ, per germline. V gave up 4 bases and J gave up 6 bases; unmatched junction bases: 13. CDR3 length equals 15 residues. The CDR3 sequence is CASSNPPGRFSEQYF. For the CDR3, the DNA is TGCGCCAGCAGCAACCCTCCCGGGAGGTTCTCCGAGCAGTACTTC.

With regard to this clonotype: This could be a read error, since a much larger clone is one nucleotide away. The chain links TRBV3-1 to TRBJ2-5; D gene unclear. The CDR3 is made up of 12 amino acids. V was clipped by 0 bases and J by 6 bases, with 5 bases between them. Per germline, CDR1 LGHDT and CDR2 YNNKEL (reference sequence). In nucleotides, the CDR3 is TGTGCCAGCAGCCAAGATCGGAAGACCCAGTACTTC. Encoded protein: CASSQDRKTQYF.

The rearrangement links TRBV24-1 to TRBJ1-1, with D maybe TRBD1 (5 bases). The V gene lost 6 bases and the J gene lost 0 bases, with 13 bases spanning the gap. CDR1 is KGHDR, CDR2 SFDVKD, per germline. The CDR3 length is 15 residues. For the CDR3, the DNA is TGTGCCACCAGTTCCTCGAGGGGTCTGAACACTGAAGCTTTCTTT. It specifies CATSSSRGLNTEAFF.

This clonotype showed up just a few times. The chain links TRBV6-5 to TRBJ2-7; possible D gene TRBD1, 6 bases. CDR1 and CDR2 (germline): MNHEY, SVGAGI. With 5 bases removed from V and 7 bases from J, the gap between germline ends came to 15 bases. The CDR3 loop spans 13 amino acids. The CDR3, as DNA: TGTGCCAGCAGTAGGGACACGCAGCAGGAGCAGTACTTC. Its translation is CASSRDTQQEQYF.

This clonotype has just a few counts. This chain uses TRBV6-1 with TRBJ1-5; D is undetermined. The V gene lost 6 bases and the J gene lost 0 bases, with 9 bases spanning the gap. CDR3 size: 14 residues. Germline V gene sequence: CDR1 MNHNS, CDR2 SASEGT. Here the CDR3 reads CASRNSYSNQPQHF. The CDR3 DNA is TGTGCCAGCAGGAACAGTTATAGCAATCAGCCCCAGCATTTT.

The chain joins TRBV28 to TRBJ2-3; D may be TRBD2 (5 bases). CDR3 length: 16 amino acids. CDR1 is MDHEN, CDR2 SYDVKM, per germline. The V gene lost 3 bases and the J gene lost 8 bases, with 21 bases spanning the gap. The CDR3 sequence is CASSFTPTAVVGTQYF. The CDR3 DNA sequence: TGTGCCAGCAGTTTCACCCCCACAGCGGTAGTGGGTACGCAGTATTTT.

The chain is built from TRBV5-1 and TRBJ2-7; D ambiguous. The CDR3 contains 13 residues. In germline, CDR1 is SGHRS, CDR2 YFSETQ. V lost 3 bases and J 3 bases, leaving 10 bases between the germline ends. CDR3 protein: CASSSGPGYEQYF. The CDR3 DNA is TGCGCCAGCAGCTCCGGACCCGGCTACGAGCAGTACTTC.

This clonotype was detected only a few times. The chain is built from TRBV20-1 and TRBJ2-6; D may be TRBD1 (6 bases). Trimming left V 5 bases short and J 13 bases short, with 15 bases between. Germline V gives CDR1 DFQATT, CDR2 SNEGSKA (reference sequence). The CDR3 has 12 residues. The CDR3 protein is CSAQTGRGVLTF. The CDR3 bases are TGCAGTGCTCAGACAGGTCGCGGGGTCCTGACTTTC.

The chain uses TRBV3-1 and TRBJ1-1; TRBD1 matches at 10 bases. J was trimmed by 7 bases and V by 3 bases; bases with no gene match: 5. This CDR3 comprises 14 residues. Per the germline V gene, CDR1 is LGHDT and CDR2 is YNNKEL (reference sequence). The CDR3 DNA sequence: TGTGCCAGCAGCCAGAGACAGGGGGCGGGTGAAGCTTTCTTT. Translation: CASSQRQGAGEAFF.

The V and J genes are TRBV6-5 and TRBJ2-5; D possibly corresponds to TRBD1 (6 bases). The J call is doubtful: the DNA matches TRBJ2-7 better. Germline loops: CDR1 MNHEY, CDR2 SVGAGI. The CDR3 totals 14 residues. Here the CDR3 DNA reads TGTGCCAGCAGTAGGGACAAGGGATACTACGAGCAGTACTTC. Its translation: CASSRDKGYYEQYF.

V usage is TRBV29-1 and J usage is TRBJ2-1; D remains ambiguous. The CDR3 sequence is 14 residues long. Germline V gene data show CDR1 as SQVTM and CDR2 as ANQGSEA. V lost 4 bases, J lost 0 bases, and 10 bases lay in between. CDR3 sequence reads: CSVGAEISYNEQFF. The CDR3 bases are TGCAGCGTTGGCGCGGAGATCTCCTACAATGAGCAGTTCTTC.

The V and J genes are TRBV19 and TRBJ1-1; D remains ambiguous. V lost 9 bases to trimming and J lost 3 bases, with 20 bases between them. The V gene's germline CDR1 is LNHDA and CDR2 SQIVND (reference sequence). This CDR3 spans 15 amino acids. CDR3 coding DNA: TGTGCCAGAAGACCTCGTCTTTTATTGGACACTGAAGCTTTCTTT. Amino acids: CARRPRLLLDTEAFF.

This clonotype has more than one count but fewer than ten. The J gene is TRBJ2-5, the V gene TRBV19, with 11 bases fitting TRBD2. The J call may be faulty, since TRBJ2-1 better matches the DNA end. The CDR3 has 15 amino acids. Germline loops: CDR1 LNHDA, CDR2 SQIVND (reference sequence). The CDR3 DNA reads as TGTGCCAGTAGCTTTAGCGGGGGGGCCACCAATGAGCAGTTCTTC. This gives the protein CASSFSGGATNEQFF.

This clonotype was detected only a few times. The junction differs from germline at one of its ends, possibly a read error. The chain combines TRBV10-3 with TRBJ1-3; D not certain. The CDR3 is 14 residues long. Germline V gene data show CDR1 as ENHRY and CDR2 as SYGVKD. Written as DNA, the CDR3 is TGTGCCATCAGTGAGTCGGACGCCCAAAGCGCCATAGATTTT. Translated, it gives CAISESDAQSAIDF.

The table lists this clonotype with many counts. This chain joins TRBV29-1 and TRBJ2-5; TRBD1 agrees at 9 bases. The J call is doubtful: the DNA matches TRBJ2-1 better. In germline, CDR1 is SQVTM, CDR2 ANQGSEA. CDR3 size: 15 residues. The DNA for the CDR3 is TGCAGCGTTGAATTGGTTGGGACAGGGAGGAATGAGCAGTTCTTC. Encoded protein: CSVELVGTGRNEQFF.

V and J are TRBV7-3 and TRBJ1-6; no reliable D call. Trimming stripped 5 bases from V and 0 bases from J, with 5 bases between. CDR1 and CDR2 (germline): SGHTA, FQGTGA. This CDR3 has 14 amino acids. CDR3 coding DNA: TGTGCCAGCAGCGTCGGCTCCTATAATTCACCCCTCCACTTT. This sequence encodes CASSVGSYNSPLHF.

The chain uses TRBV10-3 and TRBJ2-3, with unresolved D. CDR3 length: 14 amino acids. V lost 4 bases and J 6 bases, leaving 14 bases between the germline ends. Germline V lookup: CDR1 ENHRY, CDR2 SYGVKD. The CDR3 loop reads CAISVGGGLDTQYF. CDR3 nucleotides: TGTGCCATCAGTGTAGGCGGCGGCCTCGATACGCAGTATTTT.

The chain uses TRBV7-2 and TRBJ2-7, with 7 bases that match TRBD1. This CDR3 contains 13 residues. Trimming at V came to 7 bases and at J to 6 bases, leaving 9 bases not matched to a gene. Germline CDR1 SGHTA, CDR2 FQGNSA. CDR3 amino acids: CASNDDRDSEQYV. In DNA, the CDR3 is TGTGCCAGCAACGACGACAGGGATAGCGAGCAGTACGTC.

The chain uses TRBV9 and TRBJ2-4; D is possibly TRBD2 (5 bases). V was shortened by 0 bases and J by 13 bases, with 17 bases between the two germline ends. Germline CDR1 reads SGDLS; CDR2 reads YYNGEE. This CDR3 has 14 amino acids. The DNA for the CDR3 is TGTGCCAGCAGCGTAGGGGTCCCCGGGGTGGAGCAGTACTTC. It codes for CASSVGVPGVEQYF.

This clonotype occurred a few times. The genes are TRBV4-1 and TRBJ1-1; no firm D call. The CDR3 is 16 amino acids. Trimming pared 4 bases from V and 8 bases from J, leaving 23 bases between. Germline V gives CDR1 MGHRA, CDR2 YSYEKL. CDR3 in DNA: TGCGCCAGCAGCCTCCCGGGTCCGGCAGGCTTTTTGGAAGCTTTCTTT. Translating gives CASSLPGPAGFLEAFF.

The J gene is TRBJ2-1, the V gene TRBV4-1, with D perhaps assigned TRBD1 or TRBD2 (7 bases each). The end of the DNA aligns better with TRBJ2-5, so the J call may be wrong. Germline lookup yields CDR1 MGHRA and CDR2 YSYEKL. The CDR3 is 15 residues long. CDR3 loop: CASSQDPTGREAQYF. For the CDR3, the DNA is TGCGCCAGCAGCCAAGATCCGACAGGGAGGGAGGCCCAGTACTTC.